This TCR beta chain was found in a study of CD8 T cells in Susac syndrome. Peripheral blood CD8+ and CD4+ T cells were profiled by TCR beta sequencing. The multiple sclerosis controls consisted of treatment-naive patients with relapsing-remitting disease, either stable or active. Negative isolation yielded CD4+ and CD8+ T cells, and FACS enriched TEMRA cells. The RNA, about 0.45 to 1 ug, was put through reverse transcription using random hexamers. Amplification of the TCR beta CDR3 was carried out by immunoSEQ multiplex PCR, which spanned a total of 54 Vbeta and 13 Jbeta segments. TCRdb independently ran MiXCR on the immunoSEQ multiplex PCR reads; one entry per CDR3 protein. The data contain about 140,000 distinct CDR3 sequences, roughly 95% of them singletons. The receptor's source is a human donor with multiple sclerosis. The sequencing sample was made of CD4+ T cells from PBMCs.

The CDR3: CASSPGRRNQPQHF. As DNA, the CDR3 is TGTGCCAGCAGTCCTGGACGTCGCAATCAGCCCCAGCATTTT. The rearrangement joins TRBV12-3 or TRBV12-4 to TRBJ1-5; D unresolved. This CDR3 comprises 14 residues. Trimming left V 5 bases short and J 2 bases short, with 10 bases between.